This T cell receptor beta chain was recovered during a study of T cell changes during pregnancy in multiple sclerosis. V was clipped by 4 bases and J by 4 bases; unmatched bases: 5. The CDR3 runs to 14 residues. Per germline, CDR1 MNHEY and CDR2 SVGAGI. Sequenced by immunoSEQ multiplex PCR; TCRdb stores in-frame clones only, minus some. The data contain tens of thousands of clones, more than 90% of them seen just once; the ten biggest clones take up 2.1%. V gene TRBV6-5 combines with J gene TRBJ1-2, with 8 bases aligning to TRBD1. Sample: peripheral blood, taken in the second trimester of pregnancy. This clonotype originated in a female donor in good health, enrolled as a control in a pregnancy study. The CDR3 here is CASSSTGGGYGYTF. CDR3 nucleotides: TGTGCCAGCAGTTCCACAGGGGGAGGCTATGGCTACACCTTC.